This T cell receptor (beta chain) comes out of a study of T-cell reconstitution after alpha-beta-depleted transplantation in children. General study points: The authors attributed T-cell counts and diversity one year after transplant mostly to newly produced T cells.

The TCRbeta library was prepared with unique molecular identifiers. TCRdb independently ran MiXCR on the PCR reads; one entry per CDR3 protein. The repertoire has hundreds of thousands of distinct CDR3 sequences, approximately 17% of them found once; the top ten carry about 39%. Of note for this clonotype: Its antigen is not identified.

This specimen was PBMCs, mostly from graft donor cells, taken 360 days after TCRalphabeta/CD19-depleted stem cell transplant. This clonotype was obtained from a male patient aged 2 to 10 who had a stem cell transplant for acute lymphoblastic leukemia, so the T cells may come from the graft donor.

CDR3 amino acids: CASSQEQGVYGYTF. CDR3 coding DNA: TGTGCCAGCAGCCAAGAACAGGGGGTGTATGGCTACACCTTC. This chain connects TRBV3-1 to TRBJ1-2, with 8 positions matching TRBD1. The CDR3 is 14 residues long. Germline V gene lookup returns CDR1 LGHDT and CDR2 YNNKEL (reference sequence). Losses at the gene ends were 0 bases for V and 5 bases for J; bases not matched to a gene: 2.